This entry lists 3 T cell receptor beta chains sequenced from one sample in a study of shared clonotypes between healthy human individuals. Generated by immunoSEQ multiplex PCR, the TCRdb table keeps only in-frame clones and is missing some. The data contain around 350,000 clones, roughly 80% of them seen just once; the ten biggest clones take up about 9.4%. Sequencing input: memory CD4+ T cells sorted from blood. The subset: CD45RA-negative fraction. Every receptor here comes from a man aged 25 to 40 in good health.

This clone has more than one count but fewer than ten. V gene TRBV28 combines with J gene TRBJ2-2; 10 nucleotides line up with TRBD1. From germline, CDR1 is MDHEN and CDR2 SYDVKM. The CDR3 has 16 amino acids. The V and J ends lost 4 bases and 1 base, in that order; junction bases with no gene match: 3. The CDR3 DNA follows: TGTGCCAGCAGTTCTTGGGACAGGGGGAACACCGGGGAGCTGTTTTTT. Its translation is CASSSWDRGNTGELFF. Together with reference TRBV28 and TRBJ2-2, the CDR3 gives the full variable domain: DVKVTQSSRYLVKRTGEKVFLECVQDMDHENMFWYRQDPGLGLRLIYFSYDVKMKEKGDIPEGYSVSREKKERFSLILESASTNQTSMYLCASSSWDRGNTGELFFGEGSRLTVL.

The chain is built from TRBV7-3 and TRBJ2-3, with D possibly called TRBD1 or TRBD2 (5 bases each). The CDR3 is 18 amino acids. The germline CDR1 and CDR2 sequences are SGHTA and FQGTGA. Trimming removed 0 bases from V and 0 bases from J, with 16 bases in between. CDR3 amino acids: CASSLTGTSITSTDTQYF. The CDR3, as DNA: TGTGCCAGCAGCTTAACGGGGACCTCGATCACTAGCACAGATACGCAGTATTTT.

The V and J genes are TRBV5-1 and TRBJ2-7; 12 bases map to TRBD2. V shed 1 base, J shed 1 base, and the junction held 0 bases outside the gene matches. The CDR3 consists of 15 residues. The germline CDR1 and CDR2 sequences are SGHRS and YFSETQ. The CDR3 is CASSLTSGRSYEQYF. The DNA of the CDR3 is TGCGCCAGCAGCTTGACTAGCGGGAGGTCCTACGAGCAGTACTTC.